This T cell receptor (beta chain) comes out of a study of T cell responses to AZD1222 COVID-19 vaccine. The table came from immunoSEQ multiplex PCR; TCRdb's copy has only in-frame clones and leaves some out. The sample contains some 100,000 clones, roughly nine tenths of which appear only once. This clone was recorded a few times. Antigen specificity is unknown. Study observations and caveats: Just a handful of AZD1222 recipients were seropositive at baseline. There were mostly white British donors and more females than males, and clonal diversity was possibly underestimated. Spike-specific TCR breadth and depth went up after people got two AZD1222 doses.

The CDR3 contains 15 residues. Germline CDR1 and CDR2: MGHRA and YSYEKL. V lost 3 bases and J lost 5, with 16 bases in between. This clonotype originated in an adult in good health. Sequenced here: peripheral blood, sampled on day 0 of AZD1222 vaccination. The chain uses TRBV4-1 and TRBJ1-1; the D is unclear. The CDR3 DNA follows: TGCGCCAGCAGCCACCTCTTACGCGGTGGGACTGAAGCTTTCTTT. Translation gives CASSHLLRGGTEAFF.